Listed below are T cell receptor beta chains from one sample, sequenced in a study of siplizumab effects on memory and regulatory T cells. The repertoire was sequenced with immunoSEQ multiplex PCR; TCRdb's copy has only in-frame clones and lacks some. The repertoire holds about 13,000 clones, with roughly 40% as singletons. These TCRs' antigens remain unknown. Sequencing was performed on CFSE-low (dividing) CD8+ T cells sorted from an allogeneic mixed lymphocyte reaction. Receptors originate from a human donor in good health; the cells came from an allogeneic mixed lymphocyte reaction. Each CDR3 is given with its conserved first and last residue. The D gene is left open where the match is weak. Size is omitted from some rows. Given values are once, few, many or a class for expanded clones.

CASSQVGNNEQFF TGCGCCAGCAGCCAAGTTGGGAACAATGAGCAGTTCTTC TRBV4-1 - TRBJ2-1 once
CASSPSRGEYGSPLHF TGTGCCAGCAGTCCGTCCCGGGGGGAATACGGATCACCCCTCCACTTT TRBV27 - TRBJ1-6 few
CASSSVDGTSSGQFF TGTGCCAGCAGTTCCGTCGACGGGACTAGCTCGGGGCAGTTCTTC TRBV27 TRBD2 TRBJ2-1 -
CASNYQGHIETQYF TGTGCCAGCAATTACCAAGGTCATATCGAGACCCAGTACTTC TRBV6-5 - TRBJ2-5 -
CASSHPPDVTNTEAFF TGTGCCAGTAGCCATCCCCCGGACGTCACGAACACTGAAGCTTTCTTT TRBV19 - TRBJ1-1 -
CASSLTVEGTEAFF TGTGCCAGCAGCTTAACTGTGGAGGGTACTGAAGCTTTCTTT TRBV7-6 - TRBJ1-1 medium-sized
CASSYHRGDTEAFF TGTGCCAGCAGTTACCACAGGGGGGACACTGAAGCTTTCTTT TRBV13 TRBD1 TRBJ1-1 -
CASSPVTGGTDTQYF TGTGCCAGCAGTCCGGTAACAGGTGGAACAGATACGCAGTATTTT TRBV27 - TRBJ2-3 medium-sized
CASSDGTGVINTDTQYF TGTGCCAGCAGCGATGGGACAGGGGTGATAAACACAGATACGCAGTATTTT TRBV7-2 TRBD1 TRBJ2-3 few
CASSWGLNTEAFF TGTGCCAGCAGTTGGGGATTGAACACTGAAGCTTTCTTT TRBV27 - TRBJ1-1 few
CASSQVQGAYEQYF TGCGCCAGCAGCCAAGTACAGGGGGCCTACGAGCAGTACTTC TRBV4-1 TRBD1 TRBJ2-7 few
CASSYFGGTNTEAFF TGTGCCAGCAGTTACTTCGGAGGGACCAACACTGAAGCTTTCTTT TRBV6-5 - TRBJ1-1 -
CASSSPERQFGWGNTEAFF TGTGCCAGCAGCTCTCCCGAAAGACAGTTCGGATGGGGGAACACTGAAGCTTTCTTT TRBV7-9 - TRBJ1-1 -
CASSQYRAGEETQYF TGTGCCAGCAGCCAGTATCGAGCGGGGGAAGAGACCCAGTACTTC TRBV14 TRBD2 TRBJ2-5 -
CASSIDLGLGGDTQYF TGTGCCAGTAGTATAGATCTAGGGCTAGGAGGCGATACGCAGTATTTT TRBV19 - TRBJ2-3 many
CASSVWQAFNQPQHF TGTGCCAGCAGTGTTTGGCAGGCCTTCAATCAGCCCCAGCATTTT TRBV6-5 - TRBJ1-5 -
CASSSIDEQYF TGTGCCAGCAGCAGCATTGACGAGCAGTACTTC TRBV7-9 - TRBJ2-7 -
CASSEAHSGGHHEQYF TGTGCCAGCAGTGAAGCCCACAGCGGGGGCCACCACGAGCAGTACTTC TRBV2 TRBD2 TRBJ2-7 -
CAWSVTSGSSYNEQFF TGTGCCTGGAGTGTAACTAGCGGGAGCTCCTACAATGAGCAGTTCTTC TRBV30 TRBD2 TRBJ2-1 -
CSARTGSGNTIYF TGCAGCGCCAGGACAGGGTCTGGAAACACCATATATTTT TRBV29-1 TRBD1 TRBJ1-3 few
CASSPTLDRTYYEQYF TGTGCCAGCAGCCCTACCTTGGACAGGACTTACTACGAGCAGTACTTC TRBV4-2 TRBD1 TRBJ2-7 medium-sized
CASSPWTSQETQYF TGTGCCAGCAGTCCCTGGACTAGCCAAGAGACCCAGTACTTC TRBV6-5 TRBD2 TRBJ2-5 -
CASSGQVTPPNYGYTF TGTGCCAGTAGCGGCCAAGTTACACCACCTAACTATGGCTACACCTTC TRBV19 - TRBJ1-2 few
CASSQVQEAYEQYF TGCGCCAGCAGCCAAGTGCAGGAGGCCTACGAGCAGTACTTC TRBV4-1 - TRBJ2-7 medium-sized
CAWSGTGGPGGYTF TGTGCCTGGAGTGGGACAGGGGGCCCAGGGGGCTACACCTTC TRBV30 TRBD1 TRBJ1-2 -
CASSSPPGAGDQPQHF TGTGCCAGCAGTTCCCCCCCGGGGGCAGGGGATCAGCCCCAGCATTTT TRBV6-6 - TRBJ1-5 medium-sized
CASSLGFGLAGPREQFF TGTGCCAGCAGCTTAGGATTCGGACTAGCGGGCCCCAGGGAGCAGTTCTTC TRBV7-3 TRBD2 TRBJ2-1 -
CASSLGQSYGYTF TGTGCCAGCAGCTTGGGACAGAGCTATGGCTACACCTTC TRBV14 TRBD1 TRBJ1-2 few
CASSAQGVFNEQFF TGTGCCAGCAGTGCCCAAGGTGTCTTCAATGAGCAGTTCTTC TRBV27 - TRBJ2-1 medium-sized
CASSLDLGTTYGYTF TGTGCCAGCAGCTTAGATTTGGGGACAACCTATGGCTACACCTTC TRBV7-3 - TRBJ1-2 -
CASSGSGREPYNEQFF TGTGCCAGCAGTGGTAGCGGGAGAGAACCTTACAATGAGCAGTTCTTC TRBV28 TRBD2 TRBJ2-1 -
CASSPWDGTSDTQYF TGTGCCAGCAGCCCCTGGGACGGGACCTCAGATACGCAGTATTTT TRBV7-2 - TRBJ2-3 few
CASSEAALYEQYF TGTGCCAGCAGTGAAGCGGCCCTATACGAGCAGTACTTC TRBV13 - TRBJ2-7 few
CASSDSGKINSPLHF TGTGCCAGCAGTGATTCGGGCAAAATTAATTCACCCCTCCACTTT TRBV2 - TRBJ1-6 few
CASSQDRLYNEQFF TGCGCCAGCAGCCAAGATCGCCTCTACAATGAGCAGTTCTTC TRBV4-1 - TRBJ2-1 -
CAWGWDVRGYGYTF TGTGCCTGGGGATGGGACGTCAGGGGCTATGGCTACACCTTC TRBV30 - TRBJ1-2 -
CASSIVPASISSYNEQFF TGTGCCAGTAGTATAGTTCCGGCTTCGATAAGCTCCTACAATGAGCAGTTCTTC TRBV19 - TRBJ2-1 -